This T cell receptor beta chain was sequenced in a study of CD8+ T cells in alopecia areata. V was trimmed by 0 bases and J by 6 bases, leaving 15 bases between them. CDR3 length equals 15 residues. CDR1 is GTSNPN, CDR2 SVGIG, per germline (reference sequence). Study-wide results and caveats: Clonality was higher in lesional than normal scalp, especially in alopecia totalis/universalis. The study found TCR sharing across patients less clear than in mice, possibly for HLA reasons.

Extraction and reverse transcription of RNA yielded cDNA as the sequencing template. Profiled with immunoSEQ multiplex PCR; TCRdb holds only in-frame clones, not every one. This table holds approximately 150,000 clones, about 85% found once. Specified treatment: oral pan-JAK inhibitor, 5-10 mg twice daily. Concerning this clone itself: The antigen is unknown.

Sample: CD8+ T cells sorted from blood, taken at week 4, from a patient treated with tofacitinib. The rearrangement links TRBV30 to TRBJ1-5; D is unresolved. This TCR derives from a human donor with alopecia areata. Written as DNA, the CDR3 is TGTGCCTGGAGTGTAGGTACAGCTTTTAGTCAGCCCCAGCATTTT. This sequence encodes CAWSVGTAFSQPQHF.